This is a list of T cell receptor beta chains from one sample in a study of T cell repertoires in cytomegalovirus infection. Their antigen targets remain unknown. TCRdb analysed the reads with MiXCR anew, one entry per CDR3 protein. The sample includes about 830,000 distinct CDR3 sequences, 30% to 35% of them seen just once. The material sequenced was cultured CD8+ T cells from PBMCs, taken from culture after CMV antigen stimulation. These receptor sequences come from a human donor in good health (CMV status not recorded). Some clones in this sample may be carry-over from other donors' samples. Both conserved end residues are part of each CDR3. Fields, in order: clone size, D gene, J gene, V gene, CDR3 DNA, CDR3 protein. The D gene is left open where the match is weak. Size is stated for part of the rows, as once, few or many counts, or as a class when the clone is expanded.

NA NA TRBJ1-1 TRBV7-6 TGTGCCAGCAGCTTAGTCCCCGGAGTGGGGGAAGCGAACACTGAAGCTTTCTTT CASSLVPGVGEANTEAFF
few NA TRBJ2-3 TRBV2 TGTGCCAGCAGTGAAGGGGTCGGTACAGATACGCAGTATTTT CASSEGVGTDTQYF
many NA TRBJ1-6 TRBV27 TGTGCCAGCAGTTCCCACGACTCCTATAATTCACCCCTCCACTTT CASSSHDSYNSPLHF
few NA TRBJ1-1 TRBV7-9 TGTGCCAGCTTTTTAGGGGGGAACACTGAAGCTTTCTTT CASFLGGNTEAFF
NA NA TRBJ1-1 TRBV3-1 TGTGTCAACAGCCAAGGTGGGGGTCACGCTGAAGCTTTCTTT CVNSQGGGHAEAFF
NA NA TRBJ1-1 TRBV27 TGTGCCAGCAGTTTAGATTTTGAGAGGGCGGACACTGAAGCTTTCTTT CASSLDFERADTEAFF
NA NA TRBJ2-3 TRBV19 TGTGCCAGTAGTATCGGCGGGGGCACAGATACGCAGTATTTT CASSIGGGTDTQYF
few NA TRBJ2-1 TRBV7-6 TGTGCCAGCAGCTTAGTCGGGGAGAACAATGAGCAGTTCTTC CASSLVGENNEQFF
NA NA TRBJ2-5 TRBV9 TGTGCCAGCAGCGGTAGCGGAAAGCAAGAGACCCAGTACTTC CASSGSGKQETQYF
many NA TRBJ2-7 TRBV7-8 TGTGCCAGCAGCTTAGCGATGGGTGGACCTTACGGCGAGCAGTACTTC CASSLAMGGPYGEQYF
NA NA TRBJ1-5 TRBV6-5 TGTGCCAGCAGTTACTCGGACGGTTATCAGCCCCAGCATTTT CASSYSDGYQPQHF
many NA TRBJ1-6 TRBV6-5 TGTGCCAGCAGCCGGGGATATAATTCACCCCTCCACTTT CASSRGYNSPLHF
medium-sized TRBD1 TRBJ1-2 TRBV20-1 TGCAGTGCTAGAATGACAGGGGGAGGAACGTATGGCTACACCTTC CSARMTGGGTYGYTF
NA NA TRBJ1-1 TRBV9 TGTGCCAGCAGCGTAGGGCCCCCGGCGGCCACTGAAGCTTTCTTT CASSVGPPAATEAFF
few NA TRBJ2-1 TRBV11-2 TGTGCCAGCAGCTTACGTCGACAGAGCAATGAGCAGTTCTTC CASSLRRQSNEQFF
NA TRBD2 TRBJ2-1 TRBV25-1 TGTGCCAGCAGTGAGGGCATAGGACTAGCGGGGGGGCCAATGGTCTACAATGAGCAGTTCTTC CASSEGIGLAGGPMVYNEQFF
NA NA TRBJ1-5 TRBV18 TGTGCCAGCTCACCAGGGAACACGGCCCGCAATCAGCCCCAGCATTTT CASSPGNTARNQPQHF
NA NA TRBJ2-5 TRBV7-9 TGTGCCATTGTACACTTACTCGGGGAGACCCAGTACTTC CAIVHLLGETQYF
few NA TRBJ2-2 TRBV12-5 TGTGCTAGTGGTACGGCCCAGGACACCGGGGAGCTGTTTTTT CASGTAQDTGELFF
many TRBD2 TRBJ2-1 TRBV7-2 TGTGCCAGCAGCTCCGTAGCGGGGGGATACAATGAGCAGTTCTTC CASSSVAGGYNEQFF
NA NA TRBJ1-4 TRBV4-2 TGTGCCAGCAGCCAGCCCCCAGGGAGGGTTAATGAAAAACTGTTTTTT CASSQPPGRVNEKLFF
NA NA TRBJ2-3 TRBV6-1 TGTGCCAGCAGGGACTACTCTAGCACAGATACGCAGTATTTT CASRDYSSTDTQYF
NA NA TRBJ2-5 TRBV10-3 TGTGCCATGGCCACTCTAAAATACAGGGTCCCCTTGGGGGAGACCCAGTACTTC CAMATLKYRVPLGETQYF
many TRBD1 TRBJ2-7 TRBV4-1 TGCGCCAGCAGCCAAGGTCATCCGGGACAGGGACAATACGAGCAGTACTTC CASSQGHPGQGQYEQYF
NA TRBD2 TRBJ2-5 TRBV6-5 TGTGCCAGCAGTTACTCGGGACTAGACCCCTCGCAGACCCAGTACTTC CASSYSGLDPSQTQYF
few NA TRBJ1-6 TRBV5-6 TGTGCCAGCAGCTTGGACCGCGACAGGAATTCACCCCTCCACTTT CASSLDRDRNSPLHF
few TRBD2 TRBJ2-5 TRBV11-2 TGTGCCAGCAGCTTAGATAGCCGGTTCGGGCTAGCGGGGGGGTTCGAGACCCAGTACTTC CASSLDSRFGLAGGFETQYF
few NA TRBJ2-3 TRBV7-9 TGTGCCAGCAGCTTAGTTTATTGGACACCCGAAGGGGTCACAGATACGCAGTATTTT CASSLVYWTPEGVTDTQYF
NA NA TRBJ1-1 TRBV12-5 TGTGCTAGTGGTTTACGGCGCCCGGGGGACACTGAAGCTTTCTTT CASGLRRPGDTEAFF
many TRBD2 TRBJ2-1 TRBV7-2 TGTGCCAGCAGCTTATCCGGACTAGCGGGCCTTTACAATGAGCAGTTCTTC CASSLSGLAGLYNEQFF
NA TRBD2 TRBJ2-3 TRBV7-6 TGTGCCAGCAGCTTTGAGAGCGGGGGTGGCACAGATACGCAGTATTTT CASSFESGGGTDTQYF
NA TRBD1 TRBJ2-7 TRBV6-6 TGTGCCAGCACCGGGACAGGGTTCTCCTACGAGCAGTACTTC CASTGTGFSYEQYF
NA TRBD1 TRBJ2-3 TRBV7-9 TGTGCCAGCAGCTCCCCGGACAGGCAAGCAGATACGCAGTATTTT CASSSPDRQADTQYF
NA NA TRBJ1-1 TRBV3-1 TGTGCCAGCCACATGACGGGGAACACTGAAGCTTTCTTT CASHMTGNTEAFF
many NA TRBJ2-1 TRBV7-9 TGTGCCAGCAGCTTAGGAGGGCACAGCTCCTACAATGAGCAGTTCTTC CASSLGGHSSYNEQFF
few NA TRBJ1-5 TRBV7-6 TGTGCCAGCAGCTTATTTGGCGGGGTTAGCAATCAGCCCCAGCATTTT CASSLFGGVSNQPQHF
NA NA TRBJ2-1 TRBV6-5 TGTGCCAGCAGTTACTCGATCTTGGAGACACCTTACAATGAGCAGTTCTTC CASSYSILETPYNEQFF
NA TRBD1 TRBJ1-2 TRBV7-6 TGTGCCAGCAGCCACCTTCTGGGACAGGGTCTGTATGGCTACACCTTC CASSHLLGQGLYGYTF
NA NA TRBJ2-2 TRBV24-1 TGTGCCACCAGTCTCGTAAGGGGCGGGGAGCTGTTTTTT CATSLVRGGELFF
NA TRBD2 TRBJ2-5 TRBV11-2 TGTGCCAGCAGCCTACGGGGGGGCTCGAATTGGGAGACCCAGTACTTC CASSLRGGSNWETQYF
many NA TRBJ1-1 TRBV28 TGTGCCAGCAGCTTGCCCGGGACTGAAGCTTTCTTT CASSLPGTEAFF
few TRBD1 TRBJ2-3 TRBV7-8 TGTGCCAGCAGCTTAGGGGACAGGGCAGGAGATACGCAGTATTTT CASSLGDRAGDTQYF
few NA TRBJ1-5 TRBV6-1 TGTGCCAGCAGTGAATGGGTCAGCAATCAGCCCCAGCATTTT CASSEWVSNQPQHF
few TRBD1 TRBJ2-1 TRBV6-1 TGTGCCAGCAGCCCTGACAGGGCACGTGGGAATGAGCAGTTCTTC CASSPDRARGNEQFF
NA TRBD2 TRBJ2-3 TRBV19 TGTGCCAGTAGTATTTCCCTAGCGGGGGGCGATACGCAGTATTTT CASSISLAGGDTQYF
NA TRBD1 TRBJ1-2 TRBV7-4 TGTGCCAGCAGCTTAATCTCTAACAGGGGGATCTATGGCTACACCTTC CASSLISNRGIYGYTF